This TCR beta chain originates from a study of human T cells and chemical hapten exposure. Study in general: Patients got weekly scalp diphenylcyclopropenone doses over the approximately 25-week study.

The library put unique molecular identifiers onto individual cDNA molecules. TCRdb redid the calling of the RACE reads with MiXCR, one entry per CDR3 protein. The table shows 50,000 or so distinct CDR3 sequences, with roughly a tenth occurring only once. In this sample, this clonotype turned up many times. In germline, CDR1 is LGHNA, CDR2 YSLEER. The V gene lost 0 bases and the J gene lost 6 bases, with 26 bases spanning the gap. CDR3 length equals 19 residues. Stated time point: patch test 3, about 24 weeks after DPC sensitization. Treatment meaning: therapeutic diphenylcyclopropenone sensitization with weekly scalp DPC. Investigators collected blood before applying each patch test.

This receptor was identified in a woman in her thirties or forties with alopecia areata. Some clones in this sample may be carry-over from other donors' samples. This rearrangement joins TRBV4-3 to TRBJ1-2; D is undetermined. The sample here was whole blood, taken in connection with sensitization to the hapten diphenylcyclopropenone (DPC). The DNA of the CDR3 is TGCGCCAGCAGCCAAGATAGGCCGTGGGCAGCCCGTCGCGAGAATGGCTACACCTTC. Its protein is CASSQDRPWAARRENGYTF.